The entry below describes one TCR beta chain. The antigen it recognizes is unknown. Base qualities are not recorded, but no much larger clone differs from it by a single base. The cohort comprised some 680 healthy bone marrow donors. All cohort members were sampled while nominally healthy, although unrecorded immune exposures were likely present. The donor tested CMV seronegative, placing the donor among the 350 to 400 seronegative members of the cohort. Every donor gave a peripheral blood sample, and the peripheral blood mononuclear cells from that sample were used for TCR beta sequencing. The Qiagen DNeasy Blood Extraction Kit was used to extract genomic DNA from the blood cell samples. The library was built by means of the immunoSEQ multiplex PCR assay. The multiplex PCR relied on a mix of 60 forward primers for TCR Vbeta segments and 13 reverse primers for TCR Jbeta segments. A multiplex PCR assay on genomic DNA amplified the CDR3 region of rearranged TCR beta genes. Amplified TCR beta libraries were sequenced as 87-base-pair reads on the Illumina HiSeq System. In the source study's methods: Across the roughly 670 repertoires, a later analysis counted around 80 million unique TCR beta chains, 9.5 million to 12 million of which were shared by at least two donors. A nearest-neighbor algorithm error-corrected the raw reads and collapsed the reads into unique sequences, merging closely related sequences to remove PCR and sequencing errors. Alignment of CDR3 sequences to IMGT reference sequences was used to assign V, D and J gene segments. For a sequence to be retained, a match of at least six nucleotides was required to both a V gene segment and a J gene segment. A rearrangement was called productive if the CDR3 had no stop codons and remained in frame with V and J, and every other rearrangement was called non-productive. CDR3 was defined by IMGT convention, running from the second conserved V-encoded cysteine to the conserved J-encoded phenylalanine. The earlier analysis of some 600 of the donors excluded sequences that lacked an unambiguous match to a single V gene segment. An earlier analysis of 500 to 700 of the donors classified V segments as functional when productive rearrangements were above 56.7% and as segregating when the standard deviation between donors was above 5%. A statistical classification framework was built for diagnosing cytomegalovirus status from the catalog of TCR beta chain sequences. A later analysis assigned V and J genes by comparing TCR nucleotide sequences with IMGT/GENE-DB human TR gene sequences. Using the TCRdist pipeline, a later analysis assigned CDR3 sequences along with most-parsimonious VDJ recombination scenarios. In a later analysis, every TCR beta chain was defined by the combination of its CDR3 amino acid sequence and its V-gene family, and reads without a unique V-gene family were dropped. In a later analysis, several hundred highly shared, low-generation-probability nucleotide sequences were removed to address suspected cross-contamination and a sequencing artifact. In a later analysis, a clonal expansion index for each public chain was calculated from normalized within-repertoire ranks of inferred template counts. In a later analysis, generation probabilities were computed with a VDJ recombination model fitted to out-of-frame rearrangements, and the resulting probabilities were checked against IGoR. In a later analysis, TCR-TCR, TCR-HLA and TCR-CMV co-occurrence was scored with hypergeometric tests, and a repertoire-size bias correction was applied to TCR pairs. To estimate false discovery rates, a later analysis permuted the HLA or CMV assignments 20 times. In a later analysis, co-occurring TCRs were grouped with DBSCAN, and TCRdist sequence similarity was added when clustering was performed within HLA-allele-positive subsets. Repertoires with fewer than 30,000 or more than 120,000 public chains, plus five repertoires with anomalous nucleotide sharing, were excluded from co-occurrence clustering. In TCRdb, the immuneACCESS table is reduced to in-frame sequences with V and J assigned. These tables do not hold every clone; where another copy was compared, an unresolved V gene accounts for under half, and the others remain unexplained. The V and J calls and clone size were taken over from that table, and D and trimming were inferred from the DNA. Here the sample has over 90,000 clones; 55% to 75% occur a single time. The ten largest clones represent roughly 3.2% of the sample.

Measured from the cysteine to the phenylalanine, the CDR3 is 16 residues long. Only the CDR3 region is kept as DNA, spanning 48 bases read in frame from base 1. Looking up the germline V gene yields CDR1 SNHLY and CDR2 FYNNEI. Compared with germline, V lacks 5 bases and J lacks 4 bases; bases without a gene match: 9. The record originates from a study of cytomegalovirus exposure and HLA in healthy donors (dated by TCRdb to the late 2010s). Looking at the study overall: In an earlier analysis of around 540 of the donors, approximately 300 Gb of sequence data and 90 million to 130 million unique TCR beta sequences from 180 million or so T cells were reported. An earlier analysis of approximately 630 of the donors applied high-throughput TCR beta sequencing to assess whether each TCR beta V gene segment acted as functional or pseudogenic. To study patterns of TCR occurrence, a later analysis re-analyzed previously published TCR beta repertoires from more than 550 donors and added high-resolution HLA genotyping. To predict cytomegalovirus infection status, the study combined high-throughput TCR immunosequencing, statistical association of individual TCRs with disease status, and machine learning. In the later analysis, no new phenotypic data were used to find candidate immune exposures; instead, reliance was placed on TCR beta sequences and their occurrence across donors. Typing coverage varied by locus: roughly 620-630 donors for A, B, C, DRB1 and DQB1; 522 for DQA1; approximately 610 for DPA1; roughly 450 for DPB1. The study used immunosequencing to profile the T cell repertoires of under 700 subjects and linked those repertoires to cytomegalovirus serostatus. Among the roughly 390 genotyped donors, around 81% belonged to the genetic ancestry cluster associated with self-reported Caucasian donors. Four to six DR-DQ haplotypes were handled as single units for association and clustering because linkage in the cohort was strong. Every repertoire in the discovery cohort had been generated on one and the same sequencing platform. Genome-wide SNP genotypes for about 65% of the 666 donors were used in a later genetic analysis, which treated that subset as a discovery cohort. Donor age, sex, ethnicity and CMV serostatus were collected together with the repertoire data. Among 398 genotyped donors of the cohort, an average of roughly 230,000 unique TCR beta nucleotide sequences was sequenced per donor, of which 15% to 20% were non-productive. A separate validation cohort of 100 to 150 different subjects was used in addition to the 666-subject first cohort. Class I and class II HLA loci were covered by the typing at four-digit resolution. The aim of the study was to test whether cataloging public T cell receptors could identify signatures of past pathogen exposure. An early release covering more than 500 HLA-typed donors comprised 250 to 350 gigabases of sequencing data and 85 million or so unique TCR sequences. Overall study outcomes, separate from this receptor: In a later analysis, TCR association rates were found to vary across HLA loci, with the most associated TCRs seen for DRB1 alleles and the fewest for HLA-C alleles. Presence/absence analyses assumed roughly uniform sequencing depth across donors, an assumption that may not hold. Only TCR beta chains were sequenced in this cohort, and the absence of alpha or paired-chain data limited detectable features. A cluster of highly shared sequence variants was judged likely to represent a technical artifact of the sequencing pipeline. Immune exposure information for the cohort was limited to CMV serostatus. An association between a missense DCLRE1C variant and V-gene and J-gene trimming of TCR beta chains was found in a later genetic analysis and replicated in an independent cohort. The study listed approximately 150 TCR beta chains as associated with cytomegalovirus. At a false discovery rate of 0.05, a later analysis linked 16,951 TCR beta sequences to specific HLA alleles. In a later analysis, several top co-occurrence clusters were reported to appear linked to parvovirus B19, influenza, CMV and Epstein-Barr virus. The earlier analysis of about 600 of the donors excluded 15 to 20 rarely observed V segments, including chromosome 9 orphons, because counts were too low. Because some donors lacked HLA typing at each locus, the association tests relied only on the typed subset. Cytomegalovirus status was reported to be diagnosed by the classifier with high specificity and sensitivity in both the original and validation cohorts. Some IMGT-functional V segments, including TRBV6-2 and TRBV6-3, could not be distinguished by the 87-base-pair reads and were therefore excluded. A further reported finding was that TCR beta sequences accurately predicted the HLA-A and HLA-B alleles for most subjects in the first cohort. Most TCR sequences were seen in very few donors, while some public TCRs were found in many individuals. According to a later analysis, most CMV-associated TCR beta chains appeared to be HLA-restricted, and the HLA associations seemed to be driven largely by CMV exposure. Linkage disequilibrium might explain the correlated functional status among segregating V segments, but an unknown experimental factor could not be excluded. In vitro tests confirmed that a few of the cytomegalovirus-associated TCR beta chains recognize cytomegalovirus antigens. According to a later genetic analysis, donors in an Asian-associated ancestry cluster had fewer N-insertions in productive TCRs than the approximately 630-donor mean. When HLA alleles, especially DR and DQ, strongly co-occurred, attributing TCR associations to individual alleles was difficult. According to the authors, the approach could potentially be generalized to other disease states and immunological phenotypes. In a later analysis, HLA-associated TCR beta chains were found to be more clonally expanded and to have lower generation probabilities than equally common non-associated chains. In an earlier analysis of some 500 of the donors, most TCR beta V segments appeared in productive rearrangements about 87% or about 30% of the time, broadly matching IMGT annotations.

Here the chain combines TRBV2 and TRBJ2-7; TRBD2 matches 12 bases in the middle. The receptor's source is a man aged 55 to 69 in good health and CMV-seronegative. Sequenced input: PBMCs. The encoded CDR3 is CASSLRRTSGAYEQYF. Here is the DNA: TGTGCCAGCAGTCTTCGACGGACTAGCGGGGCTTACGAGCAGTACTTC. Supplemented by the reference TRBV2 and TRBJ2-7 proteins around the CDR3, the complete variable domain is EPEVTQTPSHQVTQMGQEVILRCVPISNHLYFYWYRQILGQKVEFLVSFYNNEISEKSEIFDDQFSVERPDGSNFTLKIRSTKLEDSAMYFCASSLRRTSGAYEQYFGPGTRLTVT.